The next 11 T cell receptor beta chains were all read from a single sample in a study of technical replicates of blood from several donors. The assay was immunoSEQ multiplex PCR, and TCRdb's table has in-frame clones only and misses some. The table includes some 11,000 clones, 85% to 95% detected once. Material: PBMCs. The source of these receptors is a human donor in good health.

This chain joins TRBV27 and TRBJ2-1, with D perhaps matching TRBD2 (6 bases). Germline V gene sequence: CDR1 MNHEY, CDR2 SMNVEV (reference sequence). The CDR3 consists of 16 residues. V was cut by 1 base and J by 0 bases, with 10 bases left in between. CDR3 region: CASSLFRGISYNEQFF. CDR3 coding DNA: TGTGCCAGCAGTTTATTTCGGGGGATCTCCTACAATGAGCAGTTCTTC.

The genes are TRBV5-1 and TRBJ2-3, with D possibly TRBD2 on 6 matching bases. CDR3 size: 15 residues. V dropped 2 bases and J dropped 1 base, with 11 bases sitting between them. Germline lookup yields CDR1 SGHRS and CDR2 YFSETQ. For the CDR3, the DNA is TGCGCCAGCAGCTTTACCGGGAGAGGCACAGATACGCAGTATTTT. Its translation is CASSFTGRGTDTQYF.

The V call is TRBV12-5, the J call TRBJ2-3; D possibly corresponds to TRBD1 (5 bases). Germline V gene lookup returns CDR1 LGHNT and CDR2 FRNRAP. V shed 5 bases and J shed 5 bases, with 8 bases lying between them. This CDR3 has 12 amino acids. The CDR3, as DNA: TGTGCTAGTGGTCTCAGGGAAGATACGCAGTATTTT. This translates into CASGLREDTQYF. The entire variable domain, with the rest obtained from reference TRBV12-5 and TRBJ2-3, is as follows: DARVTQTPRHKVTEMGQEVTMRCQPILGHNTVFWYRQTMMQGLELLAYFRNRAPLDDSGMPKDRFSAEMPDATLATLKIQPSEPRDSAVYFCASGLREDTQYFGPGTRLTVL.

This clone was seen once. This chain joins TRBV29-1 and TRBJ2-7; no reliable D call. The V gene's germline CDR1 is SQVTM and CDR2 ANQGSEA. This CDR3 comprises 10 residues. V gave up 5 bases and J gave up 5 bases, with 7 bases separating them. In DNA, the CDR3 is TGCAGCGTTTCACACGACGAGCAGTACTTC. Its protein is CSVSHDEQYF.

This sequence joins TRBV10-1 and TRBJ2-5; 7 nucleotides match TRBD2. V shed 4 bases, J shed 5 bases, and the junction held 4 bases outside the gene matches. Germline CDR1 is WNHNN and CDR2 is SYGVQD (reference sequence). The CDR3 spans 13 residues. The CDR3 region has the DNA TGCGCCAGCAGTGGACTAGCTGGGGAGACCCAGTACTTC. Protein: CASSGLAGETQYF.

The J gene is TRBJ2-3, the V gene TRBV27; 7 bases line up with TRBD1. Losses at the gene ends were 5 bases for V and 1 base for J; bases not matched to a gene: 3. The germline V gene has CDR1 MNHEY and CDR2 SMNVEV (reference sequence). The CDR3 extends over 14 amino acids. CDR3: CASSGQDRTDTQYF. For the CDR3, the DNA is TGTGCCAGCAGTGGACAGGATCGCACAGATACGCAGTATTTT.

CDR3 region: CSAYGGGRVAFF. CDR3 DNA: TGCAGCGCCTATGGGGGCGGGCGGGTCGCTTTCTTT. This chain connects TRBV29-1 to TRBJ1-1; TRBD1 might be the D (6 bases). The CDR3 extends over 12 amino acids. CDR1 is SQVTM, CDR2 ANQGSEA, per germline. With 7 bases removed from V and 11 bases from J, the gap between germline ends came to 20 bases. The whole variable domain, remainder taken from reference TRBV29-1 and TRBJ1-1, is SAVISQKPSRDICQRGTSLTIQCQVDSQVTMMFWYRQQPGQSLTLIATANQGSEATYESGFVIDKFPISRPNLTFSTLTVSNMSPEDSSIYLCSAYGGGRVAFFGQGTRLTVV.

The rearrangement links TRBV5-1 to TRBJ2-5, with TRBD2 matching 10 bases. The V gene's germline CDR1 is SGHRS and CDR2 YFSETQ. The CDR3 has 16 residues. Trimming at V came to 5 bases and at J to 5 bases, leaving 12 bases not matched to a gene. CDR3: CASSSPGLAPRETQYF. In nucleotides, the CDR3 is TGCGCCAGCAGTTCGCCGGGACTAGCGCCACGGGAGACCCAGTACTTC.

J is TRBJ2-5 and V is TRBV4-2, with a tentative D call TRBD2 (5 bases). Looked up from germline, CDR1 is LGHNA and CDR2 is YNFKEQ. The V gene lost 0 bases and the J gene lost 4 bases, with 6 bases spanning the gap. This CDR3 has 13 amino acids. The CDR3 region has the DNA TGTGCCAGCAGCCAAGATGGAGGAGAGACCCAGTACTTC. Amino acid sequence: CASSQDGGETQYF.

This chain connects TRBV28 to TRBJ2-3; tentatively, D is TRBD2 (6 bases). Trimming left V 8 bases short and J 4 bases short, with 10 bases between. The germline CDR1 and CDR2 sequences are MDHEN and SYDVKM. The CDR3 totals 12 residues. CDR3 coding DNA: TGTGCCAGCTGGACGGGGGCAGATACGCAGTATTTT. Translation: CASWTGADTQYF.

V usage is TRBV5-4 and J usage is TRBJ2-7; D is unclear. CDR3 length: 15 amino acids. Trimming took 2 bases from V and 3 from J, leaving 15 bases between them. Germline V gene sequence: CDR1 SGHNT, CDR2 YYREEE (reference sequence). DNA of the CDR3: TGTGCCAGCAGCTTAAAAGCGAGCCTAAACTACGAGCAGTACTTC. Its translation: CASSLKASLNYEQYF.